This T cell receptor (beta chain) was identified in a study of human T cells and chemical hapten exposure (dated by TCRdb to 2020 to 2022). With respect to the entire study: For sensitization, 2% DPC in acetone was applied to an approximately 2 cm by approximately 2 cm area of upper inner arm skin. The mostly female patient cohort included alopecia areata with under or over 50% scalp involvement, alopecia totalis and alopecia universalis. Patch testing on the upper back used Finn chambers containing 0.01% DPC, with scoring done after 6 days according to International Contact Dermatitis Research Group standards. The study tracked peripheral blood TCR repertoire changes in vivo during primary and secondary sensitization to the hapten diphenylcyclopropenone (DPC) in alopecia patients. Libraries were combined into a pool for sequencing, and differences in TCR yield between samples came mainly from small differences in library volumes within the pool. Blood was sampled from patients pre-sensitization (week 0) and at 2, 6 and about 24 weeks after DPC sensitization. Weekly therapeutic DPC doses were additionally applied to the scalp of patients throughout the approximately 23-week study period. About 28 alopecia patients gave blood for TCR sequencing at one to four time points (pre-sensitization, 2, 6 and 24 weeks). Summary of the overall study and its limitations: Patch test score was positively correlated with the number of PT1 expanded TCRs, with significance at thresholds 8, 16 and 32 but not at 4. Because every patient had alopecia, a presumed autoimmune disease, the patients' immune response might differ from that of healthy individuals. Significantly more large CDR3 similarity clusters were formed by expanded TCRs than by pre-sensitization or healthy control sets, consistent with antigen-driven responses. After repeated subsampling, changes were observed in the strength of the expansion versus patch-test correlation and in the threshold at which the correlation became significant. DPC sensitization did not change how many TCRs were above 1 in 1000 frequency, and no evidence was found of alterations in global repertoire structure.

Library generation was performed with RACE. TCRdb names NextSeq 500 as the instrument used. During library preparation, unique molecular identifiers were attached to individual cDNA molecules so that TCRs could be counted in a quantitative, reproducible way. For every blood RNA sample, sequencing covered both the TCR alpha and TCR beta chains. On the study's bioinformatics: The median number of TCRs per sample was approximately 98,000, ranging from roughly 23,224 to 700,000. The Decombinator software suite was used to annotate the V, J and CDR3 of the TCR reads. For PS versus PT1 abundance plots, all samples were subsampled to the same number of TCRs (28,000). TCRs were defined as expanded if absent before sensitization and observed at least eight times at the 2-week time point. TCRdb reanalyzed the raw reads on its own, using fastp at Q25 for trimming and MiXCR for clone calling, and kept in-frame beta chains. Every CDR3 protein is listed once, alongside the most common genes and DNA of its rows. These V and J calls originate from TCRdb's pipeline instead of the authors' own analysis. The sample data list 85,000 to 120,000 distinct CDR3 sequences, and more than 10% of these were observed just once. The ten largest account for about 1.6% of the sample.

Of note for this clonotype: Its cognate antigen has yet to be identified. The sample holds no much larger clone one base away, and base qualities are not on file.

The CDR3 measures 14 amino acids from cysteine to phenylalanine. Only CDR3 DNA remains: 42 bases, in frame from the first base. At the junction V is shortened by 2 bases and J by 9 bases; bases outside the gene matches: 10. The CDR1 and CDR2 encoded by the germline V gene are MNHEY and SVGEGT. The time point label on this specimen signifies: pre-sensitization, week 0. The treatment or condition label on this specimen signifies: therapeutic diphenylcyclopropenone sensitization with weekly scalp DPC. At each patch-test visit, blood was drawn before the patch test was applied. Eligible patients were aged 18 to 70, diagnosed with alopecia, deemed suitable for DPC therapy, and excluded if pregnant. Total RNA was extracted from unfractionated whole blood collected in Tempus Blood RNA tubes.

This sequence was found in a woman aged 45-59 years with alopecia areata. Some clones in this sample may be carry-over from other donors' samples. Sequenced material: whole blood, taken in connection with sensitization to the hapten diphenylcyclopropenone (DPC). The rearrangement combines TRBV6-2 or TRBV6-3 with TRBJ2-7; TRBD1 fits 7 bases in the junction. The DNA sequence is TGTGCCAGCAGTTACCGACAGGGTTACCCAAGGCAGTACTTC. This encodes CASSYRQGYPRQYF.